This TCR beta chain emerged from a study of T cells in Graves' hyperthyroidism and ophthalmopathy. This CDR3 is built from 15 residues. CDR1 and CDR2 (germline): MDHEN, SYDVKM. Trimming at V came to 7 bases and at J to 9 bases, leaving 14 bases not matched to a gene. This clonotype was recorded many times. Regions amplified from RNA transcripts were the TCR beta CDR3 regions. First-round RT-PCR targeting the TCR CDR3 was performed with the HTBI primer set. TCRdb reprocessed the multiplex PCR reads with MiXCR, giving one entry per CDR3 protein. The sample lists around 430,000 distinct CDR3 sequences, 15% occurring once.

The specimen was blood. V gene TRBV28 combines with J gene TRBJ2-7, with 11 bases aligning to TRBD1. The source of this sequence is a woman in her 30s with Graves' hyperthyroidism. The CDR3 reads CASTYKGTGGVGQYF. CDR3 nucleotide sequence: TGTGCCAGCACCTACAAAGGGACAGGGGGGGTCGGGCAGTACTTC.